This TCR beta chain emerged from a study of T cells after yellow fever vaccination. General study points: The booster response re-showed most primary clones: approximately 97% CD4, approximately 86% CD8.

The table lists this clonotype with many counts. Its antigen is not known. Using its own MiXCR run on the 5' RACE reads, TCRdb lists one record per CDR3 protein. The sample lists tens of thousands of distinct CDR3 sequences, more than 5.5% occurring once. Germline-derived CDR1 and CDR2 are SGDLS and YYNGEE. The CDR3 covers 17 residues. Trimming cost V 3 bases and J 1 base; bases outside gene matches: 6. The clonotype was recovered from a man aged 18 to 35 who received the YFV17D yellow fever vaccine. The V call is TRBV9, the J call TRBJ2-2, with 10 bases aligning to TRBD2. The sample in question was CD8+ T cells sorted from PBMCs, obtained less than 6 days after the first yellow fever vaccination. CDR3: CASSGPASGGNTGELFF. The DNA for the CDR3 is TGTGCCAGCAGCGGGCCGGCTAGCGGGGGGAACACCGGGGAGCTGTTTTTT.